The clone carrying this T cell receptor beta chain was detected only a few times. The source of the sample is a study of blood T cell repertoires in COVID-19. Background on the study: Sources were T cells, B-cell-depleted T cells, or PBMCs; the material itself was cDNA or gDNA.

In the authors' workflow: How many nucleated cells were present was estimated from reference gene primer amplification. Assay used: immunoSEQ multiplex PCR; TCRdb lists only in-frame clones, some missing. The V and J calls and clone size come from that table; D and trimming were worked out from the DNA. The sample holds 210,000 or so clones, 70% to 90% seen once. The CDR3 sequence is 12 residues long. Deletions cut 7 bases from V and 10 bases from J, with 19 bases between. Germline V CDR1 and CDR2: SQVTM, ANQGSEA. Sequenced input: PBMCs or T cells enriched from blood (not recorded which). The J gene is TRBJ2-5, the V gene TRBV29-1; TRBD1 might be the D (6 bases). The receptor was isolated from a man aged 30 to 39 who had recovered from COVID-19. CDR3 coding DNA: TGCAGCGCCTCAGGGGCCGGGTCCGTCCAGTACTTC. Translating it yields CSASGAGSVQYF. The whole variable domain, filled in from reference TRBV29-1 and TRBJ2-5, reads SAVISQKPSRDICQRGTSLTIQCQVDSQVTMMFWYRQQPGQSLTLIATANQGSEATYESGFVIDKFPISRPNLTFSTLTVSNMSPEDSSIYLCSASGAGSVQYFGPGTRLLVL.